This T cell receptor beta chain came from a study of cytomegalovirus exposure and HLA in healthy donors. General study findings and limits: Accounts indicate the classifier identified cytomegalovirus status with strong specificity and sensitivity. The study recorded more than 150 TCR beta chains that were cytomegalovirus-associated. In the analysis, some V segments, TRBV6-2 and TRBV6-3 included, were excluded as indistinguishable.

For this clone: Its target is unknown.

Germline V CDR1 and CDR2: SGDLS, YYNGEE. CDR3 length: 19 residues. The V and J ends lost 3 bases and 3 bases, in that order; junction bases with no gene match: 11. Primers: 60 Vbeta forward and 13 Jbeta reverse. The data were produced by immunoSEQ multiplex PCR, yet TCRdb's version contains in-frame clones alone and is incomplete. The sample lists 150,000 to 200,000 clones; around 83% were seen once. Sequencing input: PBMCs. The sequence derives from a woman aged 40 to 50 in good health and CMV-seronegative. The chain has TRBV9 and TRBJ2-6; 11 bases agree with TRBD1. As DNA, the CDR3 is TGTGCCAGCAGCGAACCAGCGGGACAGGGGGTTGGTGGGGCCAACGTCCTGACTTTC. The encoded protein is CASSEPAGQGVGGANVLTF.